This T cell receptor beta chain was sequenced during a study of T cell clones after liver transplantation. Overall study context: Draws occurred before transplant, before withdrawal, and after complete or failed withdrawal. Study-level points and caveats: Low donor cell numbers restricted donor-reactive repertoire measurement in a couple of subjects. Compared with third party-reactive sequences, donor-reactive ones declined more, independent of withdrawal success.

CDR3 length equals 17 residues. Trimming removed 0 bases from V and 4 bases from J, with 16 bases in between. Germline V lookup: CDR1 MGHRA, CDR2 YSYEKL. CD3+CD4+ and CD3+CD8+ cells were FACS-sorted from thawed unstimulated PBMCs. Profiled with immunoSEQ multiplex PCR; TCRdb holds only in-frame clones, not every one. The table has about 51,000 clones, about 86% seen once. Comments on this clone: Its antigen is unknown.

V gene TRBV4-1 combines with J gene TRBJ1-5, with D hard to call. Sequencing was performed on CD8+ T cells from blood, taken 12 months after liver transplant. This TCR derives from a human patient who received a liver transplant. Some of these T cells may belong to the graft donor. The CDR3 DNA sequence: TGCGCCAGCAGCCAAGAAGGGCGGGCCACTATAAATCAGCCCCAGCATTTT. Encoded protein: CASSQEGRATINQPQHF.